This passage covers 7 T cell receptor beta chains from one sample sequenced in a study of cytomegalovirus exposure and HLA in healthy donors (dated by TCRdb to about 2017). The library came from the immunoSEQ multiplex PCR assay. The multiplex PCR relied on a mix of 60 forward primers for TCR Vbeta segments and 13 reverse primers for TCR Jbeta segments. TCRdb took over this immuneACCESS table, retaining in-frame rearrangements with V and J assigned. Such tables are incomplete; in checked studies, under half of the missing clones stem from an unresolved V gene, and the remainder is unexplained. In all, the sample holds about 150,000 clones, and around 83% of those were seen once. The ten biggest clones cover less than 2.5% of the sample. The sequenced sample was PBMCs. Receptor source: a young woman in good health and CMV-seronegative.

Concerning this clone: An end of the junction does not agree with germline; a read error may underlie this. This chain joins TRBV12-5 and TRBJ1-2; the match to TRBD1 covers 8 bases. The CDR3 is made up of 12 amino acids. Germline CDR1 reads LGHNT; CDR2 reads FRNRAP. The CDR3 is CASGLPGTGISF. CDR3 bases: TGTGCTAGTGGTTTGCCGGGGACAGGAATTTCCTTC.

This chain uses TRBV13 with TRBJ2-7; 9 bases align to TRBD1. Trimming took 3 bases from V and 5 from J; bases not matched to a gene: 5. Germline V gives CDR1 PRHDT, CDR2 FYEKMQ (reference sequence). This CDR3 spans 14 amino acids. CDR3 sequence (DNA): TGTGCCAGCAGCTTTAAACAGGGGGCTCACGAGCAGTACTTC. The encoded protein is CASSFKQGAHEQYF.

V is TRBV27 and J is TRBJ1-6, with D unresolved. The germline V gene encodes CDR1 MNHEY and CDR2 SMNVEV (reference sequence). This CDR3 is 13 amino acids long. Trimming left V 5 bases short and J 3 bases short, with 5 bases between. In nucleotides, the CDR3 is TGTGCCAGCAGTGGCAGCTATAATTCACCCCTCCACTTT. It is translated as CASSGSYNSPLHF.

This chain links TRBV6-5 with TRBJ2-1; 9 bases fit TRBD1. The CDR3 is made up of 15 amino acids. In germline, CDR1 is MNHEY, CDR2 SVGAGI. Trimming removed 5 bases from V and 8 bases from J; junction bases left unmatched: 10. DNA of the CDR3: TGTGCCAGCAGTCGAGGGACAGGGTTACCCGATGAGCAGTTCTTC. It encodes CASSRGTGLPDEQFF.

This chain uses TRBV6-5 with TRBJ2-7; D might be TRBD2 (7 bases). This CDR3 has 15 amino acids. The V and J ends lost 2 bases and 5 bases respectively, with 16 bases between them. Per germline, CDR1 MNHEY and CDR2 SVGAGI. CDR3 in amino acids: CASSYGRGASDEQYF. The CDR3 region has the DNA TGTGCCAGCAGTTACGGGAGGGGGGCGTCCGACGAGCAGTACTTC.

This CDR3 reads CASSLAGDGLFDEQYF. DNA of the CDR3: TGCGCCAGCAGCTTGGCTGGGGACGGACTATTCGACGAGCAGTACTTC. The V and J genes are TRBV5-1 and TRBJ2-7; tentative D call: TRBD2 (6 bases). The V and J ends lost 0 bases and 5 bases respectively, with 18 bases between them. This CDR3 is 16 amino acids long. Per germline, CDR1 SGHRS and CDR2 YFSETQ.

CDR3 DNA sequence: TGTGCCAGCAGCGTCCGGGACTCTCAAGAGACCCAGTACTTC. Its protein product is CASSVRDSQETQYF. This rearrangement joins TRBV9 to TRBJ2-5, with D possibly being TRBD2 (6 bases). Trimming left V 2 bases short and J 2 bases short, with 10 bases between. Per the germline V gene, CDR1 is SGDLS and CDR2 is YYNGEE. The CDR3 runs to 14 residues.